The source of this T cell receptor (beta chain) is a study of blood T cells in healthy people across ages. Study results and caveats: Per million T cells, the diversity of TCR beta decreased roughly linearly as age advanced.

V shed 5 bases and J 9 bases; nucleotides not matched to a gene: 10. The CDR3 has 14 amino acids. CDR1 SGHTA and CDR2 FQGNSA come from the germline V gene. It was with a sample-barcoded 5' primer and a J-beta primer mix that a second PCR of about 7 to 12 cycles was run. Via MiXCR, TCRdb re-called the 5' RACE reads, giving one row per CDR3 protein. This table holds some 640,000 distinct CDR3 sequences, around half found once. Turning to this clonotype: The target antigen is unknown.

The chain joins TRBV7-2 to TRBJ1-1; 9 bases match TRBD1. Sequences were obtained from blood. The TCR sequence derives from a woman aged 60-75 years in good health. The CDR3 here is CASSAGTGRLQAFF. DNA for the CDR3: TGTGCCAGCAGCGCCGGGACAGGGAGGCTACAAGCTTTCTTT.